Listed below are T cell receptor beta chains from one sample, sequenced in a study of cytomegalovirus exposure and HLA in healthy donors. Assay used: immunoSEQ multiplex PCR; TCRdb lists only in-frame clones, some missing. The table has 130,000 to 150,000 clones, approximately 81% seen once. Sequencing was performed on PBMCs. These receptor sequences come from a woman in her thirties or forties in good health and CMV-seropositive. Each CDR3 is given with its conserved first and last residue.

TRBJ2-4	TRBV7-9	CASSSNTGPNIQYF
TRBJ2-1	TRBV7-2	CASSLTGDAYNEQFF
TRBJ2-2	TRBV11-3	CASSLREGGTGELFF
TRBJ2-3	TRBV27	CASRLAGRTDTQYF
TRBJ1-1	TRBV11-3	CASSLSQDTEAFF
TRBJ1-5	TRBV2	CASSVQWASNQPQHF
TRBJ2-5	TRBV7-3	CASSSSDQETQYF
TRBJ2-1	TRBV10-1	CASSESIRTSGSNEQFF
TRBJ1-3	TRBV4-1	CASSQGRSSSGNTIYF
TRBJ1-3	TRBV7-2	CASSHTGQGVGNTIYF
TRBJ1-6	TRBV30	CAWSGGPLRGNSPLHF
TRBJ2-3	TRBV18	CASSPPGGYARNTQYF
TRBJ2-2	TRBV19	CASSIALLGQGANTGELFF
TRBJ2-3	TRBV19	CASSVTYTDTQYF
TRBJ1-1	TRBV27	CASSLWTGQGTSEAFF
TRBJ2-2	TRBV4-2	CASSQALAGVGGELFF
TRBJ1-4	TRBV27	CASSLQWGRVNEKLFF
TRBJ1-1	TRBV2	CASSTSGTGSTGAFF